The rows below give T cell receptor beta chains drawn from one sample of a study of shared clonotypes between healthy human individuals. The assay was immunoSEQ multiplex PCR, and TCRdb's table has in-frame clones only and misses some. The sample holds around 1.6 million clones, approximately 98% seen once. Sequencing input: naive CD4+ T cells sorted from blood. These receptors were obtained from a man under 40 in good health. The CDR3 runs from the conserved cysteine through the conserved F or W. The D gene is left open where the match is weak. Clone size, where shown, is once, few, many, or a class for clones that have expanded.

-	-	TRBV6-5	TRBJ1-1	CASRRAGATEAFF	TGTGCCAGCAGGCGTGCAGGGGCCACTGAAGCTTTCTTT
-	-	TRBV9	TRBJ2-3	CASSVVPGSTDTQYF	TGTGCCAGCAGCGTAGTCCCCGGGAGCACAGATACGCAGTATTTT
-	-	TRBV28	TRBJ2-4	CASSLAGAAKNIQYF	TGTGCCAGCAGTTTAGCAGGGGCCGCCAAAAACATTCAGTACTTC
-	-	TRBV4-2	TRBJ2-1	CASSQDQGTAEDNEQFF	TGTGCCAGCAGCCAAGATCAAGGGACCGCGGAAGACAATGAGCAGTTCTTC
-	-	TRBV7-8	TRBJ2-2	CASSLGGSGELFF	TGTGCCAGCAGCTTAGGAGGCAGCGGGGAGCTGTTTTTT
-	once	TRBV15	TRBJ2-7	CATSRDRGGVARSAYEQYF	TGTGCCACCAGCAGAGACCGGGGTGGGGTGGCTAGGTCCGCCTACGAGCAGTACTTC
TRBD2	-	TRBV5-6	TRBJ2-1	CASSLGLAGGNEQFF	TGTGCCAGCAGCTTGGGACTAGCGGGAGGAAATGAGCAGTTCTTC
TRBD2	-	TRBV7-2	TRBJ2-7	CASSLGLAVTYEQYF	TGTGCCAGCAGCCTCGGACTAGCGGTAACCTACGAGCAGTACTTC
-	-	TRBV28	TRBJ1-1	CASSLLKLGEAFF	TGTGCCAGCAGTTTACTAAAACTTGGTGAAGCTTTCTTT
TRBD1	-	TRBV27	TRBJ2-7	CASSYRRDRSYEQYF	TGTGCCAGCAGTTATCGCCGGGACAGATCCTACGAGCAGTACTTC
TRBD1	-	TRBV6-6	TRBJ2-7	CASRNYDRGGYEQYF	TGTGCCAGCAGAAACTACGACAGGGGGGGATACGAGCAGTACTTC
-	once	TRBV7-2	TRBJ2-3	CASVRRGGADTQYF	TGTGCCAGCGTCCGGCGGGGCGGGGCAGATACGCAGTATTTT
-	-	TRBV5-1	TRBJ2-7	CASSRRILGREQYF	TGCGCCAGCAGCCGTAGGATCTTAGGTCGGGAGCAGTACTTC
-	-	TRBV18	TRBJ2-2	CASSPLSGSNTGELFF	TGTGCCAGCTCTCCGTTAAGCGGGTCAAACACCGGGGAGCTGTTTTTT
TRBD1	-	TRBV18	TRBJ2-5	CASSPPRRDRVKETQYF	TGTGCCAGCTCACCACCGAGAAGGGACAGGGTGAAGGAGACCCAGTACTTC
-	-	TRBV7-2	TRBJ2-3	CASSLASGGTDTQYF	TGTGCCAGCAGCTTAGCATCTGGTGGAACAGATACGCAGTATTTT
-	-	TRBV28	TRBJ1-1	CASRQQGRLTEAFF	TGTGCCAGCAGACAACAGGGCCGCCTCACTGAAGCTTTCTTT
-	-	TRBV7-9	TRBJ2-2	CASTETGELFF	TGTGCCTCCACTGAAACCGGGGAGCTGTTTTTT
-	-	TRBV18	TRBJ2-7	CASSPNRDSYEQYF	TGTGCCAGCTCGCCTAACAGGGACTCCTACGAGCAGTACTTC
TRBD1	-	TRBV2	TRBJ2-7	CASSAGGQGFYEQYF	TGTGCCAGCAGTGCGGGCGGACAGGGTTTCTACGAGCAGTACTTC
TRBD2	-	TRBV5-1	TRBJ2-7	CASSLVASGYEQYF	TGCGCCAGCAGCTTGGTAGCTAGCGGGTACGAGCAGTACTTC
-	-	TRBV2	TRBJ1-2	CASSTETDYGYTF	TGTGCCAGCAGTACTGAGACAGACTATGGCTACACCTTC
TRBD1	-	TRBV5-1	TRBJ2-7	CASSSSPSGGEQYF	TGCGCCAGCAGCTCCTCCCCCTCAGGGGGCGAGCAGTACTTC
TRBD1	-	TRBV29-1	TRBJ1-1	CSVTPQGSDTEAFF	TGCAGCGTGACCCCACAGGGGTCGGATACTGAAGCTTTCTTT
-	-	TRBV27	TRBJ2-7	CASSFLARNYEQYF	TGTGCCAGCAGTTTCCTGGCTAGAAACTACGAGCAGTACTTC
-	-	TRBV7-2	TRBJ2-1	CASSLGGMAYNEQFF	TGTGCCAGCAGCTTAGGGGGCATGGCCTACAATGAGCAGTTCTTC
-	-	TRBV7-8	TRBJ1-5	CASSSGGSPNQPQHF	TGTGCCAGCAGCTCTGGGGGATCCCCGAATCAGCCCCAGCATTTT
TRBD1	-	TRBV28	TRBJ2-1	CASSGTGTGSYNEQFF	TGTGCCAGCAGCGGAACCGGGACAGGCTCCTACAATGAGCAGTTCTTC
-	-	TRBV5-1	TRBJ2-1	CASSRGTAGLGNEQFF	TGCGCCAGCAGTCGGGGGACAGCGGGATTGGGGAATGAGCAGTTCTTC
-	-	TRBV6-5	TRBJ1-2	CASSYSMGGFDYGYTF	TGTGCCAGCAGTTACTCGATGGGCGGGTTTGACTATGGCTACACCTTC
TRBD1	-	TRBV7-2	TRBJ1-5	CASSFGQGRQPQHF	TGTGCCAGCAGCTTCGGACAGGGGAGGCAGCCCCAGCATTTT
-	-	TRBV25-1	TRBJ2-3	CASSEVYTQYF	TGTGCCAGCAGTGAAGTGTATACGCAGTATTTT
-	-	TRBV9	TRBJ2-3	CASSRDLSTDTQYF	TGTGCCAGCAGCCGGGACTTAAGCACAGATACGCAGTATTTT
-	-	TRBV5-1	TRBJ2-7	CASSSGVEWDYEQYF	TGCGCCAGCAGCTCGGGAGTGGAGTGGGACTACGAGCAGTACTTC
-	-	TRBV10-3	TRBJ2-2	CAAQGMTPNTGELFF	TGTGCCGCTCAGGGCATGACCCCTAACACCGGGGAGCTGTTTTTT
TRBD2	once	TRBV2	TRBJ2-7	CATQRGSYEQYF	TGTGCCACTCAGCGGGGCTCCTACGAGCAGTACTTC
TRBD2	-	TRBV9	TRBJ2-1	CASSVTSGSGNEQFF	TGTGCCAGCAGCGTGACTAGCGGTTCAGGGAATGAGCAGTTCTTC
TRBD1	-	TRBV2	TRBJ1-1	CASRPWDSMNTEAFF	TGTGCCAGCAGACCTTGGGACAGCATGAACACTGAAGCTTTCTTT
TRBD1	-	TRBV11-2	TRBJ1-1	CASSSRDSEAFF	TGTGCCAGCAGCTCCCGGGACAGCGAAGCTTTCTTT
-	-	TRBV4-2	TRBJ1-5	CASSRYSNQPQHF	TGTGCCAGCAGCCGATACAGCAATCAGCCCCAGCATTTT
-	once	TRBV10-3	TRBJ1-1	CAISAGIEAFF	TGTGCCATCAGCGCAGGGATAGAAGCTTTCTTT